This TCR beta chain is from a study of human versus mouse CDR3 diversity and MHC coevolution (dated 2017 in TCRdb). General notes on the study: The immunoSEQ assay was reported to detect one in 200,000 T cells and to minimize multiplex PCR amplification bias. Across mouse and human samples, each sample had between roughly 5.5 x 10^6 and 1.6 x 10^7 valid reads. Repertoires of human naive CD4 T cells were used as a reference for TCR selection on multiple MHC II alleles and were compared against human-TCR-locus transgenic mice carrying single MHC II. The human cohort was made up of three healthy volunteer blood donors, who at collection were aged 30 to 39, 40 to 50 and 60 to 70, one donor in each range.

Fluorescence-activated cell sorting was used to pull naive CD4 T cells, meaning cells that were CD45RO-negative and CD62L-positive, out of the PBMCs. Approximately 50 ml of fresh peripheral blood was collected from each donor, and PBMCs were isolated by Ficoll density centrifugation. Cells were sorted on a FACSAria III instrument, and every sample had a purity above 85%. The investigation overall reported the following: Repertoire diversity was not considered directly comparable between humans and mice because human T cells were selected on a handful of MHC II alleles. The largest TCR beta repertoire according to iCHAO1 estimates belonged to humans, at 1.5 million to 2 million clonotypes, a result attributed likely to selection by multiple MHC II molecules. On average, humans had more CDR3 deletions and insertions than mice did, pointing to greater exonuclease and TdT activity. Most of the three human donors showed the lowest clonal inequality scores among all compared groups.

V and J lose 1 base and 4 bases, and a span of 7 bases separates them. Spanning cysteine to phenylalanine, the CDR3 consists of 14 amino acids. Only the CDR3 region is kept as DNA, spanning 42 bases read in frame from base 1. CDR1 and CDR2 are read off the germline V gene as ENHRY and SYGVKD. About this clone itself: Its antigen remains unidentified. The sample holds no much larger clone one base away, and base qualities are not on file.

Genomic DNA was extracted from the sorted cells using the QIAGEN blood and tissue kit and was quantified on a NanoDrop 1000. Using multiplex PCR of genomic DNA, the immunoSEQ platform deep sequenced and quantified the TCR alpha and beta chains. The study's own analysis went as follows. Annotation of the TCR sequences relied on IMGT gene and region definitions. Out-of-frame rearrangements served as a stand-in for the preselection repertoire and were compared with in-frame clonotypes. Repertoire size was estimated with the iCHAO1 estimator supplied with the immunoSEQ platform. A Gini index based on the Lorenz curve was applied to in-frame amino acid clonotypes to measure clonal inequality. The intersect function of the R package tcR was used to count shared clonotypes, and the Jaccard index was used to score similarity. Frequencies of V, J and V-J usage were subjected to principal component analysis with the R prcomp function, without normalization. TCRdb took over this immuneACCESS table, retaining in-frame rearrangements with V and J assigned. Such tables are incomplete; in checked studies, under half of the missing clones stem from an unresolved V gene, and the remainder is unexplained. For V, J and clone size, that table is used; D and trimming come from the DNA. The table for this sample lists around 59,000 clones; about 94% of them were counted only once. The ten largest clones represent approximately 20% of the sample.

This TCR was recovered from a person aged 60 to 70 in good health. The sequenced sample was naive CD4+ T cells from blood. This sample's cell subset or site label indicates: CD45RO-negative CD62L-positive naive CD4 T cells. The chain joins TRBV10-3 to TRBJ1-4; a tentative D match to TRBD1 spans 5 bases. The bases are TGTGCCATCAGTGAGTTAGGGGTTAATGAAAAACTGTTTTTT. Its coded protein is CAISELGVNEKLFF.